The next 17 T cell receptor beta chains were all read from a single sample in a study of shared clonotypes between healthy human individuals. Sequencing used immunoSEQ multiplex PCR; TCRdb keeps in-frame clones, though not all of them. The sample holds approximately 1,500,000 clones, roughly 96% seen once. The sequenced sample consisted of naive CD4+ T cells sorted from blood. The subset is: CD45RA+ positively selected. The receptor set was obtained from a man younger than 45 in good health.

V usage is TRBV2 and J usage is TRBJ2-3; TRBD2 aligns across 8 bases. Germline trimming cut 7 bases from V and 3 bases from J; bases unmatched to any gene: 9. Germline values: CDR1 SNHLY, CDR2 FYNNEI. The length of the CDR3 is 15 residues. The CDR3 sequence is CASILQSGSTDTQYF. The CDR3 coding sequence is TGTGCCAGCATTCTCCAGAGCGGGAGTACAGATACGCAGTATTTT. Looking up the rest from reference TRBV2 and TRBJ2-3 gives the full variable domain: EPEVTQTPSHQVTQMGQEVILRCVPISNHLYFYWYRQILGQKVEFLVSFYNNEISEKSEIFDDQFSVERPDGSNFTLKIRSTKLEDSAMYFCASILQSGSTDTQYFGPGTRLTVL.

A word on this clone: At the DNA level, this CDR3 is encoded by other sequences in the same sample as well. CDR3: CASRGDSYEQYF. CDR3 nucleotides: TGTGCCAGCAGAGGGGACTCCTACGAGCAGTACTTC. The chain combines TRBV2 with TRBJ2-7; maybe TRBD1 (5 bases). The length of the CDR3 is 12 residues. The V and J ends lost 6 bases and 0 bases respectively, with 6 bases between them. CDR1 and CDR2 (germline): SNHLY, FYNNEI.

The J gene is TRBJ2-1, the V gene TRBV7-2; D possibly corresponds to TRBD2 (5 bases). The germline CDR1 and CDR2 sequences are SGHTA and FQGNSA. Trimming shortened V by 3 bases and J by 8 bases, and 11 bases separated the two germline ends. The CDR3 runs 13 residues. CDR3 nucleotides: TGTGCCAGCAGCTTTTCAGGAGGCGATGAGCAGTTCTTC. Amino acids: CASSFSGGDEQFF.

The chain is built from TRBV7-9 and TRBJ2-7; D possibly corresponds to TRBD1 (7 bases). V dropped 5 bases and J dropped 0 bases, with 14 bases sitting between them. CDR3 length equals 15 residues. Germline V gives CDR1 SEHNR, CDR2 FQNEAQ (reference sequence). As DNA, the CDR3 is TGTGCCAGCAGCGGAGGGGGCGGAGGCTCCTACGAGCAGTACTTC. It yields the protein CASSGGGGGSYEQYF.

In this sample, this clone turned up once. This chain joins TRBV9 and TRBJ1-1; the D gene is possibly TRBD1 (5 bases). Between the trimmed V and J ends, which lost 0 bases and 0 bases, there was a span of 15 bases. Germline assignment: CDR1 SGDLS and CDR2 YYNGEE. This CDR3 is 17 amino acids long. DNA of the CDR3: TGTGCCAGCAGCGTAGATCCCCCGGGGGGAATGAACACTGAAGCTTTCTTT. It specifies CASSVDPPGGMNTEAFF.

V and J are TRBV28 and TRBJ2-1; D is undetermined. The CDR3 sequence is 12 residues long. The V end was cut by 6 bases, the J end by 6 bases, with 9 bases between. From germline, CDR1 is MDHEN and CDR2 SYDVKM. As DNA, the CDR3 is TGTGCCAGCAGCCAGATTTTCAATGAGCAGTTCTTC. This translates into CASSQIFNEQFF.

The chain links TRBV11-2 to TRBJ2-7, with a tentative D call TRBD2 (5 bases). The CDR3 length is 14 residues. Trimming removed 5 bases from V and 6 bases from J, with 17 bases in between. CDR1 and CDR2 (germline): SGHAT, FQNNGV. The chain's CDR3 is CASSNRGSLSEQYF. DNA of the CDR3: TGTGCCAGCAGCAACCGGGGTAGTCTGTCCGAGCAGTACTTC.

The gene calls are TRBV5-1 and TRBJ2-7; the D call may be TRBD1 or TRBD2 (6 bases each). CDR1 and CDR2 from the germline V gene are SGHRS and YFSETQ. CDR3 length equals 15 residues. The V end was cut by 4 bases, the J end by 1 base, with 15 bases between. The CDR3 bases are TGCGCCAGCAGCCGTACGCGGGACATATCCTACGAGCAGTACTTC. Translation: CASSRTRDISYEQYF.

V is TRBV30 and J is TRBJ1-1; D may be TRBD1 (6 bases). Germline CDR1 is GTSNPN and CDR2 is SVGIG (reference sequence). This CDR3 is built from 13 residues. Trimming removed 3 bases at V and 0 bases at J, with 8 bases between. CDR3 region: CAWRDSLNTEAFF. The CDR3 coding sequence is TGTGCCTGGAGGGACAGCCTGAACACTGAAGCTTTCTTT.

Only one count was recorded for this clone. CDR3 nucleotides: TGTGCCAGTAACCCGAGGACTAGCGGGGTTACCTCCTACAATGAGCAGTTCTTC. Translated: CASNPRTSGVTSYNEQFF. V is TRBV19 and J is TRBJ2-1; 12 nucleotides align to TRBD2. This CDR3 is built from 18 residues. From germline, CDR1 is LNHDA and CDR2 SQIVND (reference sequence). J lost 0 bases, V lost 7 bases, and 10 bases had no gene match.

Note on this clone: At one boundary the junction diverges from the germline segment, which might be a read error. This chain connects TRBV7-7 to TRBJ2-1; D unresolved. Germline CDR1 reads SSHAT; CDR2 reads FNYEAQ (reference sequence). This CDR3 is 16 amino acids long. Here the CDR3 DNA reads TGTGCTAGCAGCTTGGCAGATAAACCTCCCGTCAATGAGCAGTTCTTC. Translated, it gives CASSLADKPPVNEQFF.

The V call is TRBV18, the J call TRBJ1-2, with 9 bases fitting TRBD1. Germline loops: CDR1 KGHSH, CDR2 LQKENI. This CDR3 has 14 residues. V trimming: 4 bases; J trimming: 6 bases; junction bases outside the gene matches: 6. CDR3 region: CASSLPGTGNGYTF. CDR3 coding DNA: TGTGCCAGCTCACTCCCCGGGACAGGGAATGGCTACACCTTC. Combining the CDR3 with reference TRBV18 and TRBJ1-2 gives the whole variable domain NAGVMQNPRHLVRRRGQEARLRCSPMKGHSHVYWYRQLPEEGLKFMVYLQKENIIDESGMPKERFSAEFPKEGPSILRIQQVVRGDSAAYFCASSLPGTGNGYTFGSGTRLTVV.

This chain connects TRBV5-1 to TRBJ1-4; D is perhaps TRBD1 (5 bases). The CDR3 totals 16 residues. Germline V gives CDR1 SGHRS, CDR2 YFSETQ. V shed 0 bases and J shed 4 bases, with 13 bases lying between them. CDR3 region: CASSLEGTGGNEKLFF. CDR3 nucleotide sequence: TGCGCCAGCAGCTTGGAAGGGACGGGGGGTAATGAAAAACTGTTTTTT.

The rearrangement links TRBV7-6 to TRBJ1-1; D remains unclear. This CDR3 is 14 amino acids long. V lost 4 bases to trimming and J lost 4 bases, with 13 bases between them. Germline V gene sequence: CDR1 SGHVS, CDR2 FNYEAQ. The CDR3 region has the DNA TGTGCCAGCAGCTACGGGGATCTGGGCACTGAAGCTTTCTTT. Translation: CASSYGDLGTEAFF.

This chain joins TRBV5-1 and TRBJ2-1; TRBD2 agrees at 11 bases. From germline, CDR1 is SGHRS and CDR2 YFSETQ. This CDR3 region has 16 residues. V dropped 1 base and J dropped 5; count of bases not matched to a gene: 5. The CDR3 loop reads CASSLILAGGHNEQFF. Here the CDR3 DNA reads TGCGCCAGCAGCTTGATTCTAGCGGGAGGCCACAATGAGCAGTTCTTC.

The rearrangement uses TRBV10-3 and TRBJ2-2; D possibly corresponds to TRBD2 (5 bases). Germline V gene lookup returns CDR1 ENHRY and CDR2 SYGVKD. This CDR3 has 15 amino acids. V was cut by 3 bases and J by 2 bases, with 10 bases left in between. This CDR3 reads CAISDLPGNTGELFF. The CDR3 coding sequence is TGTGCCATCAGTGACCTCCCGGGAAACACCGGGGAGCTGTTTTTT.

This chain uses TRBV5-1 with TRBJ2-7; D might be TRBD2 (6 bases). Germline assignment: CDR1 SGHRS and CDR2 YFSETQ. V was clipped by 4 bases and J by 6 bases, with 17 bases between them. This CDR3 has 14 residues. CDR3 DNA: TGCGCCAGCAGCCGCGGGGTTTGGGGAAGCGAGCAGTACTTC. It codes for CASSRGVWGSEQYF.